The T cell receptor (beta chain) under discussion was sequenced for a study of blood T cell repertoires in COVID-19. Study in general: Italy, Spain and the United States were the sources of the convalescent and acute COVID-19 samples. T cells, B-cell-depleted T cells, or PBMCs provided the cDNA or gDNA that served as material.

Per the original methods: Reference gene primer amplification in the assay estimated nucleated cell counts. Clones were sequenced by immunoSEQ multiplex PCR, and TCRdb holds only the in-frame ones, with some missing. The D gene and trimming were derived from the DNA, and the V and J assignments and clone size from that table. The sample carries 83,000 or so clones, roughly 78% recorded once. The CDR3 extends over 15 amino acids. The sequence was collected from a human donor in a cohort sampled during active COVID-19. The chain is built from TRBV12-1 and TRBJ2-4; TRBD2 is the table's D call and was not checked against the DNA. TRBV12-1 is an annotated pseudogene. Material for sequencing was peripheral blood. CDR3 region: CASSLPSVAKNIQYF. The DNA of the CDR3 is TGTGCCAGCAGCCTACCCTCCGTAGCCAAAAACATTCAGTACTTC.